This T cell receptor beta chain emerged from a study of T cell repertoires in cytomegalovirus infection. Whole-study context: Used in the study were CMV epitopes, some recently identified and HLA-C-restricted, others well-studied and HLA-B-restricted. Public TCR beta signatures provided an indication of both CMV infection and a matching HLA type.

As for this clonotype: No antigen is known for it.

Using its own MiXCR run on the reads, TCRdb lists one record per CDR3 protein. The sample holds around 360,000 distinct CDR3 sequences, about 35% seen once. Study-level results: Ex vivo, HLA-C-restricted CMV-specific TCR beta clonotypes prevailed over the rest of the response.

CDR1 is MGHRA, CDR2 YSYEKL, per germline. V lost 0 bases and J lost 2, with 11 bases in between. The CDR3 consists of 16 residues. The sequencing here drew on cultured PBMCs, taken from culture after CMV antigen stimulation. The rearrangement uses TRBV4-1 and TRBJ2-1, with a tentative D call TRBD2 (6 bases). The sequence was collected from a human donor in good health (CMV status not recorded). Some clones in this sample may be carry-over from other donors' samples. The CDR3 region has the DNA TGCGCCAGCAGCCAAGAAGGTGCGGGAACCTACAATGAGCAGTTCTTC. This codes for CASSQEGAGTYNEQFF.